A single sample is the source of the 27 T cell receptor beta chains below, sequenced in a study of shared clonotypes between healthy human individuals (dated by TCRdb to about 2020). The protocol used for the library was the immunoSEQ multiplex PCR assay. Entries here come from immuneACCESS through TCRdb and include only in-frame sequences with V and J called. Some clones fail to appear in such tables; in the studies checked, an unresolved V gene covers under half of the shortfall, and the cause of the remainder is unknown. Counted in this sample were approximately 980,000 clones; roughly 72% of them appeared once. About 1.5% of the sample goes to the ten largest clones. Sequenced input: memory CD4+ T cells sorted from blood. In the paper's terms, the cell subset or site label means: CD45RA-negative fraction. These receptors came from a man aged 18 to 29 in good health.

J is TRBJ2-5 and V is TRBV30; D is possibly TRBD2 (6 bases). The CDR3 totals 13 residues. Germline CDR1 GTSNPN, CDR2 SVGIG (reference sequence). V lost 0 bases, J lost 5 bases, and 10 bases lay in between. This CDR3 reads CAWSVNSGETQYF. CDR3 DNA sequence: TGTGCCTGGAGTGTAAATAGCGGCGAGACCCAGTACTTC.

This chain joins TRBV30 and TRBJ2-2; D perhaps matches TRBD1 (6 bases). The CDR3 is made up of 15 amino acids. Germline CDR1 and CDR2: GTSNPN and SVGIG (reference sequence). Trimming took 1 base from V and 8 from J, leaving 17 bases between them. The CDR3 DNA sequence: TGTGCCTGGAGTGGCCCGAAGGGGGTTAGGGGGGAGCTGTTTTTT. Its protein product is CAWSGPKGVRGELFF.

J is TRBJ2-1 and V is TRBV7-9, with TRBD2 identical over 10 bases. From germline, CDR1 is SEHNR and CDR2 FQNEAQ (reference sequence). The CDR3 length is 15 residues. V lost 2 bases to trimming and J lost 5 bases; unmatched junction nucleotides: 3. CDR3 nucleotide sequence: TGTGCCAGCAGCTTACTAGCGGGAGTTCACAATGAGCAGTTCTTC. Encoded protein: CASSLLAGVHNEQFF.

This clone was seen a single time. J is TRBJ2-3 and V is TRBV6-1; 7 bases are a match to TRBD2. Germline V gene data show CDR1 as MNHNS and CDR2 as SASEGT. Trimming at V came to 6 bases and at J to 0 bases, leaving 6 bases not matched to a gene. The CDR3 spans 15 residues. The CDR3 DNA sequence: TGTGCCAGCAGAAGAGCGGGACTGAGCACAGATACGCAGTATTTT. Amino acid sequence: CASRRAGLSTDTQYF.

The V and J genes are TRBV6-1 and TRBJ2-7; no reliable D call. Germline V gene sequence: CDR1 MNHNS, CDR2 SASEGT. The ends were cut back, 4 bases at V and 5 bases at J, with 12 bases in the middle. This CDR3 has 13 amino acids. DNA of the CDR3: TGTGCCAGCAGTGGGATGGGTATACACGAGCAGTACTTC. Translating it yields CASSGMGIHEQYF.

Written as DNA, the CDR3 is TGCGCCAGCAGCCATTCTTCTAGCGGGGACTCCTACGAGCAGTACTTC. As protein: CASSHSSSGDSYEQYF. The chain joins TRBV4-1 to TRBJ2-7; TRBD2 aligns across 9 bases. Trimming took 3 bases from V and 0 from J; bases not matched to a gene: 6. Germline CDR1 and CDR2: MGHRA and YSYEKL. CDR3 size: 16 residues.

The chain links TRBV2 to TRBJ1-1; D not certain. The CDR3 sequence is 15 residues long. CDR1 and CDR2 from the germline V gene are SNHLY and FYNNEI. Between the trimmed V and J ends, which lost 5 bases and 5 bases, there was a span of 18 bases. The CDR3 loop is CASSPTGLGGTEAFF. The DNA of the CDR3 is TGTGCCAGCAGTCCTACCGGCCTGGGAGGGACTGAAGCTTTCTTT.

The V and J genes are TRBV25-1 and TRBJ1-3; 8 positions match TRBD1. Germline trimming cut 3 bases from V and 0 bases from J; bases unmatched to any gene: 1. The CDR3 runs 15 residues. Germline assignment: CDR1 MGHDK and CDR2 SYGVNS. CDR3 DNA sequence: TGTGCCAGCAGTGACGGACAGGGCTCTGGAAACACCATATATTTT. Residues: CASSDGQGSGNTIYF.

V and J are TRBV30 and TRBJ2-3; 11 bases map to TRBD2. This CDR3 is 14 amino acids long. Trimming at V came to 4 bases and at J to 3 bases, leaving 3 bases not matched to a gene. Germline V gives CDR1 GTSNPN, CDR2 SVGIG (reference sequence). The CDR3 sequence is CAWNRLAGTDTQYF. For the CDR3, the DNA is TGTGCCTGGAATCGACTAGCGGGGACAGATACGCAGTATTTT. Based on the CDR3 plus reference TRBV30 and TRBJ2-3, the full variable domain is SQTIHQWPATLVQPVGSPLSLECTVEGTSNPNLYWYRQAAGRGLQLLFYSVGIGQISSEVPQNLSASRPQDRQFILSSKKLLLSDSGFYLCAWNRLAGTDTQYFGPGTRLTVL.

This clone was counted between two and nine times. This chain uses TRBV5-5 with TRBJ2-7; D unresolved. This CDR3 has 13 residues. CDR1 is SGHKS and CDR2 is YYEKEE in the germline V gene (reference sequence). V gave up 2 bases and J gave up 3 bases, with 9 bases separating them. The CDR3 region is CASSLLGHYEQYF. CDR3 sequence (DNA): TGTGCCAGCAGCTTATTAGGGCACTACGAGCAGTACTTC.

This clone occurred a few times. The chain has TRBV7-2 and TRBJ1-6, with D possibly matching TRBD1 (5 bases). V lost 0 bases to trimming and J lost 10 bases, with 19 bases between them. The CDR3 contains 17 residues. CDR1 SGHTA and CDR2 FQGNSA come from the germline V gene. The CDR3 sequence: CASSLAFLDWGKSPLHF. The CDR3 DNA reads TGTGCCAGCAGCTTAGCTTTCCTCGATTGGGGGAAATCACCCCTCCACTTT.

The V gene is TRBV5-1, the J gene TRBJ2-7, with D perhaps matching TRBD1 or TRBD2 (6 bases each). The CDR3 is 14 residues long. Between the trimmed V and J ends, which lost 2 bases and 3 bases, there was a span of 12 bases. Germline CDR1 reads SGHRS; CDR2 reads YFSETQ. The CDR3: CASSFSGDNYEQYF. In DNA form, the CDR3 reads TGCGCCAGCAGCTTTTCGGGGGACAACTACGAGCAGTACTTC.

This clone was observed a single time. The V call is TRBV7-2, the J call TRBJ2-7, with D maybe TRBD2 (6 bases). In germline, CDR1 is SGHTA, CDR2 FQGNSA. Deletions cut 4 bases from V and 6 bases from J, with 28 bases between. The CDR3 totals 18 residues. The DNA for the CDR3 is TGTGCCAGCAGCTACAGAGGAGGGCCTAGCGTGTGGGGATTCGAGCAGTACTTC. Translation: CASSYRGGPSVWGFEQYF.

The chain links TRBV20-1 to TRBJ2-3; D ambiguous. The CDR3 sequence is 11 residues long. The germline CDR1 and CDR2 sequences are DFQATT and SNEGSKA (reference sequence). The ends were cut back, 7 bases at V and 4 bases at J, with 9 bases in the middle. This CDR3 reads CSVSVPDTQYF. Here the CDR3 DNA reads TGCAGTGTTAGTGTCCCAGATACGCAGTATTTT.

V gene TRBV7-2 combines with J gene TRBJ2-7; 9 nucleotides align to TRBD2. The CDR3 loop spans 18 amino acids. V lost 1 base, J lost 3 bases, and 13 bases stayed unmatched. Germline CDR1 reads SGHTA; CDR2 reads FQGNSA. As DNA, the CDR3 is TGTGCCAGCAGCTTAGGGTTGTATGGGTCTAGCGGGAACTACGAGCAGTACTTC. It encodes CASSLGLYGSSGNYEQYF.

On this clone itself: An end of the junction does not agree with germline; a read error may underlie this. The same CDR3 is also encoded by other DNA sequences in this sample. The genes are TRBV7-7 and TRBJ2-3; unclear D gene. Germline V gene data show CDR1 as SSHAT and CDR2 as FNYEAQ (reference sequence). The CDR3 spans 14 residues. CDR3 protein: CASSLDGSTDTQYF. In DNA, the CDR3 is TGTGCTAGCAGCTTAGACGGAAGCACAGATACGCAGTATTTT.

The genes are TRBV5-8 and TRBJ2-5, with a possible D match to TRBD2 (5 bases). V lost 7 bases and J 2 bases, leaving 15 bases between the germline ends. CDR3 length: 14 amino acids. CDR1 and CDR2 (germline): SGHTS, YDEGEE. CDR3 in amino acids: CASPRLGRQETQYF. DNA of the CDR3: TGTGCCAGCCCCCGGCTAGGGAGACAAGAGACCCAGTACTTC.

The rearrangement uses TRBV5-1 and TRBJ2-7; D assignment may be TRBD1 or TRBD2 (8 bases each). Germline V gene sequence: CDR1 SGHRS, CDR2 YFSETQ. The CDR3 runs to 16 residues. Trimming took off 4 bases at V and 0 bases at J, with 17 bases between the two ends. Here the CDR3 DNA reads TGCGCCAGCAGCCCCAGGGGGCGGGGGGCCTCCTACGAGCAGTACTTC. It specifies CASSPRGRGASYEQYF.

The chain combines TRBV14 with TRBJ2-5; 11 nucleotides line up with TRBD2. V shed 0 bases, J shed 6 bases, and the junction held 6 bases outside the gene matches. In germline, CDR1 is SGHDN, CDR2 FVKESK. The CDR3 runs to 16 residues. The CDR3 nucleotides read TGTGCCAGCAGCCAAGATCTGGCTAGCGGGGGGAAGACCCAGTACTTC. As protein: CASSQDLASGGKTQYF.

The V call is TRBV5-4, the J call TRBJ2-3; tentative D call: TRBD1 (6 bases). The CDR3 totals 14 residues. V was shortened by 4 bases and J by 5 bases, with 14 bases between the two germline ends. Germline V gene data show CDR1 as SGHNT and CDR2 as YYREEE (reference sequence). The CDR3 reads CASSLAGARDTQYF. The CDR3 bases are TGTGCCAGCAGCCTGGCAGGGGCTCGAGATACGCAGTATTTT.

J is TRBJ2-2 and V is TRBV5-5; 8 bases agree with TRBD1. Germline CDR1 reads SGHKS; CDR2 reads YYEKEE (reference sequence). CDR3 length equals 17 residues. With V trimmed by 4 bases and J by 3 bases, 11 bases remained unmatched. The chain's CDR3 is CASSPAPGGADTGELFF. For the CDR3, the DNA is TGTGCCAGCAGCCCCGCCCCAGGGGGCGCCGACACCGGGGAGCTGTTTTTT. Drawing the rest from reference TRBV5-5 and TRBJ2-2, the complete variable domain is DAGVTQSPTHLIKTRGQQVTLRCSPISGHKSVSWYQQVLGQGPQFIFQYYEKEERGRGNFPDRFSARQFPNYSSELNVNALLLGDSALYLCASSPAPGGADTGELFFGEGSRLTVL.

This chain joins TRBV18 and TRBJ2-6; D tentatively fits TRBD1 or TRBD2 (5 bases each). Trimming took off 2 bases at V and 0 bases at J, with 11 bases between the two ends. CDR3 length: 17 amino acids. Looked up from germline, CDR1 is KGHSH and CDR2 is LQKENI. Written as DNA, the CDR3 is TGTGCCAGCTCACCAATGGGACGGGTCTCTGGGGCCAACGTCCTGACTTTC. It translates to CASSPMGRVSGANVLTF.

V usage is TRBV2 and J usage is TRBJ2-1; D call uncertain. The V end was cut by 0 bases, the J end by 9 bases, with 6 bases between. This CDR3 is 12 amino acids long. Per germline, CDR1 SNHLY and CDR2 FYNNEI. CDR3 coding DNA: TGTGCCAGCAGTGAAGCTCCATTTGAGCAGTTCTTC. This codes for CASSEAPFEQFF. Full variable domain (outside the CDR3, taken from reference TRBV2 and TRBJ2-1): EPEVTQTPSHQVTQMGQEVILRCVPISNHLYFYWYRQILGQKVEFLVSFYNNEISEKSEIFDDQFSVERPDGSNFTLKIRSTKLEDSAMYFCASSEAPFEQFFGPGTRLTVL.

Regarding this clone: This sample includes further DNA sequences coding for the same CDR3. This chain connects TRBV27 to TRBJ2-3; 7 bases match TRBD2. J was trimmed by 1 base and V by 2 bases; bases with no gene match: 3. The CDR3 contains 15 residues. CDR1 and CDR2 from the germline V gene are MNHEY and SMNVEV (reference sequence). The CDR3 DNA reads TGTGCCAGCAGTTTAGGGGGAGGGGGCACAGATACGCAGTATTTT. It codes for CASSLGGGGTDTQYF.

The chain is built from TRBV4-1 and TRBJ2-6; D is unclear. Germline-derived CDR1 and CDR2 are MGHRA and YSYEKL. There are 14 residues in the CDR3. V was clipped by 2 bases and J by 6 bases, with 8 bases between them. The CDR3 coding sequence is TGCGCCAGCAGCCAACGAGCTCCGGCCAACGTCCTGACTTTC. It is translated as CASSQRAPANVLTF.

In the case of this clone: Different DNA sequences within this sample yield the same CDR3. V and J are TRBV28 and TRBJ2-5; 7 bases line up with TRBD1. CDR1 and CDR2 (germline): MDHEN, SYDVKM. Trimming at V came to 6 bases and at J to 5 bases, leaving 6 bases not matched to a gene. CDR3 size: 13 residues. CDR3 loop: CASSSGQAETQYF. The CDR3 bases are TGTGCCAGCAGCTCCGGACAGGCCGAGACCCAGTACTTC.

V gene TRBV19 combines with J gene TRBJ2-1, with 7 bases lining up with TRBD1. Germline V CDR1 and CDR2: LNHDA, SQIVND (reference sequence). The J segment lost 8 bases and the V segment lost 3 bases, leaving 16 bases of the junction unmatched. CDR3 length: 17 amino acids. Here the CDR3 reads CASSMAPTSTGIYEQFF. CDR3 DNA: TGTGCCAGTAGTATGGCCCCCACCTCGACAGGGATCTATGAGCAGTTCTTC.